This T cell receptor (beta chain) originates from a study of early T cells in non-severe SARS-CoV-2 infection. With 0 bases clipped from V and 7 bases from J, the junction kept 12 bases outside the gene matches. CDR1 LGHNA and CDR2 YSLEER come from the germline V gene. The CDR3 extends over 17 amino acids. One entry per CDR3 protein, called by TCRdb with MiXCR from the 5' RACE reads. The sample holds some 30,000 distinct CDR3 sequences, around 7% seen once. The specimen sequenced was whole blood. The TCR sequence derives from an adult who was a healthcare worker with PCR-confirmed SARS-CoV-2 infection or an uninfected control (not recorded which). This chain uses TRBV4-3 with TRBJ2-3; 8 bases map to TRBD1. This CDR3 is CASSQDEGQGLSNTQYF. The CDR3 DNA is TGCGCCAGCAGCCAAGATGAAGGACAGGGCCTATCCAATACGCAGTATTTT.